A single sample gave rise to the 17 T cell receptor beta chains below, sequenced in a study of technical replicates of blood from several donors. Sequenced by immunoSEQ multiplex PCR; TCRdb stores in-frame clones only, minus some. Of roughly 51,000 clones in the sample, just over 90% were seen once. Sequenced input: PBMCs. Receptors were obtained from a human donor in good health. Some clones in this sample may be carry-over from other donors' samples.

The chain couples TRBV5-1 to TRBJ2-1; 10 nucleotides align to TRBD2. The CDR3 consists of 15 residues. J was trimmed by 9 bases and V by 3 bases; bases with no gene match: 9. Germline V gives CDR1 SGHRS, CDR2 YFSETQ. The CDR3 sequence is CASSWRGLAEGEQFF. CDR3 nucleotides: TGCGCCAGCAGCTGGCGAGGACTAGCGGAGGGTGAGCAGTTCTTC.

This clone came up once. The chain combines TRBV5-4 with TRBJ2-1; 9 bases agree with TRBD1. In germline, CDR1 is SGHNT, CDR2 YYREEE (reference sequence). The CDR3 contains 14 residues. V trimming: 4 bases; J trimming: 7 bases; junction bases outside the gene matches: 6. CDR3 sequence: CASSPRDRANEQFF. The CDR3, as DNA: TGTGCCAGCAGCCCACGGGACAGGGCAAATGAGCAGTTCTTC.

The chain joins TRBV7-2 to TRBJ2-7; 7 nucleotides match TRBD2. This CDR3 has 14 amino acids. The trim removed 4 bases at V and 6 bases at J, leaving 9 bases unmatched. Looked up from germline, CDR1 is SGHTA and CDR2 is FQGNSA. CDR3 sequence reads: CASSWGGVRPEQYF. Here the CDR3 DNA reads TGTGCCAGCAGCTGGGGGGGAGTTCGTCCCGAGCAGTACTTC.

CDR3 sequence: CASSEALGIAGGETQYF. The DNA of the CDR3 is TGTGCCAGCAGTGAAGCGCTTGGTATAGCCGGGGGAGAGACCCAGTACTTC. The chain uses TRBV2 and TRBJ2-5, with D perhaps matching TRBD2 (6 bases). Trimming shortened V by 0 bases and J by 4 bases, and 18 bases separated the two germline ends. Germline-derived CDR1 and CDR2 are SNHLY and FYNNEI. The length of the CDR3 is 17 residues. The complete variable domain, with remaining parts taken from reference TRBV2 and TRBJ2-5, reads EPEVTQTPSHQVTQMGQEVILRCVPISNHLYFYWYRQILGQKVEFLVSFYNNEISEKSEIFDDQFSVERPDGSNFTLKIRSTKLEDSAMYFCASSEALGIAGGETQYFGPGTRLLVL.

The CDR3 region is CASSLGLMNTEAFF. The CDR3 DNA follows: TGTGCCAGCAGCTTGGGACTGATGAACACTGAAGCTTTCTTT. The V and J genes are TRBV5-8 and TRBJ1-1; D ambiguous. The CDR3 is made up of 14 amino acids. The germline V gene has CDR1 SGHTS and CDR2 YDEGEE. Trimming took 0 bases from V and 0 from J, leaving 6 bases between them.

The chain couples TRBV4-1 to TRBJ2-3, with D maybe TRBD2 (6 bases). Deletions cut 4 bases from V and 3 bases from J, with 17 bases between. The germline V gene has CDR1 MGHRA and CDR2 YSYEKL. There are 16 residues in the CDR3. CDR3 residues: CASSLRRGAGTDTQYF. DNA for the CDR3: TGCGCCAGCAGCCTCAGGAGGGGAGCCGGAACAGATACGCAGTATTTT.

In this sample, this clone turned up once. The V gene is TRBV5-1, the J gene TRBJ2-2; D gene ambiguous. The CDR3 sequence is 14 residues long. The germline V gene encodes CDR1 SGHRS and CDR2 YFSETQ. V lost 0 bases, J lost 4 bases, and 7 bases lay in between. The CDR3 is CASSLGGRTGELFF. DNA of the CDR3: TGCGCCAGCAGCTTGGGCGGCCGCACCGGGGAGCTGTTTTTT.

The genes are TRBV15 and TRBJ2-5, with 7 bases fitting TRBD2. The germline V gene encodes CDR1 LNHNV and CDR2 YYDKDF (reference sequence). The CDR3 length is 12 residues. Trimming at V came to 6 bases and at J to 9 bases, leaving 7 bases not matched to a gene. The CDR3 coding sequence is TGTGCCACCAGGTCAGATCGGGGGGCCCAGTACTTC. Residues: CATRSDRGAQYF.

V gene TRBV9 combines with J gene TRBJ2-1, with D possibly being TRBD2 (5 bases). Trimming shortened V by 3 bases and J by 7 bases, and 20 bases separated the two germline ends. Looked up from germline, CDR1 is SGDLS and CDR2 is YYNGEE. The CDR3 has 16 amino acids. CDR3 in DNA: TGTGCCAGCAGCGACCTCCTGTGGGCTACGGGGAATGAGCAGTTCTTC. It translates to CASSDLLWATGNEQFF. The variable domain in full, with the rest retrieved from reference TRBV9 and TRBJ2-1, is DSGVTQTPKHLITATGQRVTLRCSPRSGDLSVYWYQQSLDQGLQFLIQYYNGEERAKGNILERFSAQQFPDLHSELNLSSLELGDSALYFCASSDLLWATGNEQFFGPGTRLTVL.

DNA of the CDR3: TGCGCCAGCAGGGGACAGGGGGCTCCGAACACTGAAGCTTTCTTT. Its protein product is CASRGQGAPNTEAFF. The chain carries TRBV10-1 and TRBJ1-1; 12 bases line up with TRBD1. Germline V gives CDR1 WNHNN, CDR2 SYGVQD (reference sequence). The CDR3 runs 15 residues. V gave up 6 bases and J gave up 1 base; unmatched junction bases: 3.

This chain links TRBV5-6 with TRBJ2-5; D call uncertain. The CDR3 runs 13 residues. The ends were cut back, 3 bases at V and 4 bases at J, with 10 bases in the middle. Germline CDR1 and CDR2: SGHDT and YYEEEE. The CDR3 reads CASSSLYGETQYF. The CDR3 DNA is TGTGCCAGCAGCTCCCTCTATGGAGAGACCCAGTACTTC.

The chain recombines TRBV6-1 with TRBJ2-7, with TRBD2 matching 11 bases. The trim removed 8 bases at V and 3 bases at J, leaving 6 bases unmatched. Germline CDR1 is MNHNS and CDR2 is SASEGT. There are 14 residues in the CDR3. In DNA form, the CDR3 reads TGTGCCAGCTCGACCGGGACTAGCGGCTACGAGCAGTACTTC. It yields the protein CASSTGTSGYEQYF.

The chain links TRBV7-3 to TRBJ2-3, with TRBD2 identical over 7 bases. The V gene's germline CDR1 is SGHTA and CDR2 FQGTGA. The length of the CDR3 is 21 residues. The V and J ends lost 7 bases and 1 base, in that order; junction bases with no gene match: 26. The CDR3 DNA sequence: TGTGCCAGCACCCACCCCCGTTGGGGGTTGGCGGGGGAGTTGGGCACAGATACGCAGTATTTT. Translation: CASTHPRWGLAGELGTDTQYF.

The chain is built from TRBV7-9 and TRBJ2-7; unclear D gene. This CDR3 has 12 residues. The ends were cut back, 5 bases at V and 3 bases at J, with 8 bases in the middle. From germline, CDR1 is SEHNR and CDR2 FQNEAQ (reference sequence). The chain's CDR3 is CASSIHSYEQYF. For the CDR3, the DNA is TGTGCCAGCAGCATACACAGCTACGAGCAGTACTTC. Together with reference TRBV7-9 and TRBJ2-7, the CDR3 gives the full variable domain: DTGVSQNPRHKITKRGQNVTFRCDPISEHNRLYWYRQTLGQGPEFLTYFQNEAQLEKSRLLSDRFSAERPKGSFSTLEIQRTEQGDSAMYLCASSIHSYEQYFGPGTRLTVT.

The J gene is TRBJ2-7, the V gene TRBV10-1, with D perhaps matching TRBD2 (6 bases). Trimming removed 8 bases at V and 2 bases at J, with 10 bases between. The germline gives CDR1 WNHNN, CDR2 SYGVQD (reference sequence). This CDR3 has 12 residues. The CDR3 region is CASGTRAYEQYF. DNA for the CDR3: TGCGCCAGCGGGACTCGGGCCTACGAGCAGTACTTC.

This clone was observed a single time. The chain has TRBV6-5 and TRBJ2-7, with 7 bases aligning to TRBD1. Germline values: CDR1 MNHEY, CDR2 SVGAGI. After removal of 0 bases from V and 1 base from J, the junction contained 3 bases not matched to a gene. This CDR3 is built from 15 residues. CDR3 amino acids: CASSYSNRGSYEQYF. DNA of the CDR3: TGTGCCAGCAGTTACTCGAACAGGGGTTCCTACGAGCAGTACTTC.

Only one count was recorded for this clone. J is TRBJ1-1 and V is TRBV4-2; TRBD1 matches at 11 bases. After removal of 3 bases from V and 4 bases from J, the junction contained 7 bases not matched to a gene. Germline CDR1 LGHNA, CDR2 YNFKEQ. The CDR3 spans 16 residues. As DNA, the CDR3 is TGTGCCAGCAGCCACCCGCGCGGGACAGGGGGCACTGAAGCTTTCTTT. As protein: CASSHPRGTGGTEAFF.